This T cell receptor (beta chain) was captured by sequencing in a study of PD-1 blockade in classical Hodgkin lymphoma. Regarding time point: newly diagnosed, previously untreated cHL patient sample. It was by magnetic negative selection that CD8+ T cells were isolated from thawed PBMCs. PBMCs from untreated, newly diagnosed classical Hodgkin lymphoma were comparison samples. Sequencing used immunoSEQ multiplex PCR; TCRdb keeps in-frame clones, though not all of them. The table lists around 5,000 clones, around 91% of them singletons. The origin of this receptor is a human donor with classical Hodgkin lymphoma. The sequencing sample was made of CD8+ T cells from blood.

The CDR3 DNA reads as TGTGCCAGCGGGCGAGATTTCTACAATGAGCAGTTCTTC. This gives the protein CASGRDFYNEQFF. The chain joins TRBV6-5 to TRBJ2-1; D gene uncertain. Trimming pared 8 bases from V and 3 bases from J, leaving 11 bases between. In germline, CDR1 is MNHEY, CDR2 SVGAGI. This CDR3 comprises 13 residues.